Below, 30 T cell receptor beta chains from the same sample are listed, as sequenced in a study of blood T cell repertoires in COVID-19. Assay: immunoSEQ multiplex PCR; the TCRdb copy retains only in-frame clones and omits some. The table shows roughly 100,000 clones, with 75% to 95% occurring only once. Material for sequencing was peripheral blood. Receptor source: a man aged 45-65 years with acute or convalescent COVID-19.

The rearrangement joins TRBV12-3 or TRBV12-4 to TRBJ2-3; no definite D call. The V gene lost 7 bases and the J gene lost 1 base, with 9 bases spanning the gap. CDR3 length equals 13 residues. In nucleotides, the CDR3 is TGTGCCAGCAACCGACTCGGCACAGATACGCAGTATTTT. Protein: CASNRLGTDTQYF.

The chain links TRBV19 to TRBJ1-5; 8 bases fit TRBD1. The CDR3 is 17 amino acids. CDR1 LNHDA and CDR2 SQIVND come from the germline V gene (reference sequence). V dropped 4 bases and J dropped 1; count of bases not matched to a gene: 9. The CDR3 sequence is CASSTLQGARSNQPQHF. The CDR3 bases are TGTGCCAGTAGTACTCTTCAGGGGGCGCGGAGCAATCAGCCCCAGCATTTT.

The J gene is TRBJ2-7, the V gene TRBV6-5; TRBD1 aligns across 9 bases. The CDR3 has 14 amino acids. The germline V gene encodes CDR1 MNHEY and CDR2 SVGAGI. The junction had 6 bases not matched to a gene; V was cut back by 7 bases and J by 2 bases. CDR3 region: CASTRGTGTYEQYF. The CDR3 DNA is TGTGCCAGCACCCGTGGGACAGGGACCTACGAGCAGTACTTC.

V is TRBV18 and J is TRBJ2-7; no reliable D call. CDR1 and CDR2 (germline): KGHSH, LQKENI. V shed 0 bases and J shed 0 bases, with 6 bases lying between them. The CDR3 spans 14 residues. CDR3 DNA: TGTGCCAGCTCACCACCCTCCAGCTCCTACGAGCAGTACTTC. It codes for CASSPPSSSYEQYF.

This clone showed up just a few times. The chain links TRBV9 to TRBJ1-1; 7 bases are a match to TRBD1. Unmatched junction bases numbered 3, after V lost 0 bases and J lost 1 base. There are 15 residues in the CDR3. Germline V CDR1 and CDR2: SGDLS, YYNGEE. The CDR3 DNA follows: TGTGCCAGCAGCGTAGAAGGGACAGCGAACACTGAAGCTTTCTTT. Protein: CASSVEGTANTEAFF.

In this sample, this clone turned up a few times. The chain links TRBV29-1 to TRBJ1-2; weak D call: TRBD1 (5 bases). The CDR3 loop spans 12 amino acids. Looked up from germline, CDR1 is SQVTM and CDR2 is ANQGSEA. V was cut by 4 bases and J by 4 bases, with 10 bases left in between. The DNA for the CDR3 is TGCAGCGTTGGTGGGGGGGGCTATGGCTACACCTTC. Amino acid sequence: CSVGGGGYGYTF. Based on the CDR3 plus reference TRBV29-1 and TRBJ1-2, the full variable domain is SAVISQKPSRDICQRGTSLTIQCQVDSQVTMMFWYRQQPGQSLTLIATANQGSEATYESGFVIDKFPISRPNLTFSTLTVSNMSPEDSSIYLCSVGGGGYGYTFGSGTRLTVV.

V usage is TRBV18 and J usage is TRBJ2-1, with D possibly being TRBD1 (5 bases). CDR1 is KGHSH and CDR2 is LQKENI in the germline V gene. The V gene lost 0 bases and the J gene lost 10 bases, with 13 bases spanning the gap. This CDR3 contains 14 residues. The CDR3 region has the DNA TGTGCCAGCTCACCACCGACAGCTCTTTCGGAGCAGTTCTTC. Amino acids: CASSPPTALSEQFF.

The chain uses TRBV28 and TRBJ2-1, with TRBD2 as a possible D gene (5 bases). This CDR3 is built from 14 residues. Germline V lookup: CDR1 MDHEN, CDR2 SYDVKM. The ends were cut back, 2 bases at V and 4 bases at J, with 9 bases in the middle. CDR3 region: CASSLGGLYNEQFF. The CDR3, as DNA: TGTGCCAGCAGTTTAGGCGGACTGTACAATGAGCAGTTCTTC.

The chain joins TRBV7-9 to TRBJ1-1; a possible D gene is TRBD1 (6 bases). The CDR3 has 13 residues. Trimming cost V 5 bases and J 4 bases, with 11 bases left between them. Per germline, CDR1 SEHNR and CDR2 FQNEAQ (reference sequence). The CDR3 DNA is TGTGCCAGCAGCCGCGGGGGCAGCACTGAAGCTTTCTTT. It specifies CASSRGGSTEAFF.

J is TRBJ1-4 and V is TRBV6-5; weak D call: TRBD1 (6 bases). The ends were cut back, 5 bases at V and 13 bases at J, with 23 bases in the middle. The CDR3 is 15 residues long. Germline CDR1 and CDR2: MNHEY and SVGAGI. CDR3 loop: CASSPRQETTTRLFF. Here the CDR3 DNA reads TGTGCCAGCAGTCCAAGACAGGAGACCACAACGAGACTGTTTTTT.

As regards this clone: Within the sample, other DNA sequences also encode this same CDR3. J is TRBJ1-3 and V is TRBV7-2; 11 bases align to TRBD1. The CDR3 is 15 amino acids. The germline V gene has CDR1 SGHTA and CDR2 FQGNSA. V gave up 3 bases and J gave up 2 bases; unmatched junction bases: 0. CDR3 residues: CASSLDRGPGNTIYF. CDR3 DNA sequence: TGTGCCAGCAGCTTGGACAGGGGGCCTGGAAACACCATATATTTT.

J is TRBJ2-2 and V is TRBV10-3; 8 nucleotides line up with TRBD1. The length of the CDR3 is 17 residues. In germline, CDR1 is ENHRY, CDR2 SYGVKD. V gave up 3 bases and J gave up 0 bases; unmatched junction bases: 6. CDR3 in DNA: TGTGCCATCAGTGACCCTTCGGACAGGGCGAACACCGGGGAGCTGTTTTTT. This encodes CAISDPSDRANTGELFF.

This sequence joins TRBV7-2 and TRBJ1-2; 9 nucleotides match TRBD1. Germline assignment: CDR1 SGHTA and CDR2 FQGNSA. The CDR3 length is 14 residues. V lost 3 bases, J lost 7 bases, and 6 bases stayed unmatched. This CDR3 is CASSFGQGRVGYTF. CDR3 coding DNA: TGTGCCAGCAGCTTCGGACAGGGGAGGGTTGGCTACACCTTC.

This sequence joins TRBV6-5 and TRBJ1-5; TRBD1 matches 7 bases. There are 14 residues in the CDR3. Germline V gene lookup returns CDR1 MNHEY and CDR2 SVGAGI. With 5 bases clipped from V and 4 bases from J, the junction kept 5 bases outside the gene matches. This CDR3 is CASSLYRGNQPQHF. In DNA form, the CDR3 reads TGTGCCAGCAGTCTCTACAGGGGAAATCAGCCCCAGCATTTT.

The chain is built from TRBV11-3 and TRBJ1-1; 9 bases match TRBD1. The germline V gene has CDR1 SGHNT and CDR2 YENEEA. The CDR3 is 13 amino acids. V shed 5 bases and J 10 bases; nucleotides not matched to a gene: 8. CDR3: CASSPGAGQGAFF. CDR3 sequence (DNA): TGTGCCAGCAGCCCCGGGGCGGGACAGGGAGCTTTCTTT.

J is TRBJ1-5 and V is TRBV7-2; 7 positions agree with TRBD1. From germline, CDR1 is SGHTA and CDR2 FQGNSA. J lost 2 bases, V lost 5 bases, and 3 bases had no gene match. This CDR3 comprises 14 residues. The CDR3 nucleotides are TGTGCCAGCAGCGACAGGGTTGGCAATCAGCCCCAGCATTTT. Amino acids: CASSDRVGNQPQHF. Supplemented by reference TRBV7-2 and TRBJ1-5, the full variable domain reads GAGVSQSPSNKVTEKGKDVELRCDPISGHTALYWYRQSLGQGLEFLIYFQGNSAPDKSGLPSDRFSAERTGGSVSTLTIQRTQQEDSAVYLCASSDRVGNQPQHFGDGTRLSIL.

The chain employs TRBV6-4 and TRBJ1-2; D is perhaps TRBD1 (6 bases). Germline CDR1 reads MRHNA; CDR2 reads SNTAGT. V lost 6 bases, J lost 9 bases, and 17 bases lay in between. CDR3 size: 13 residues. CDR3 nucleotide sequence: TGTGCCAGCAGCTCTACAGGGTTCGGTAGCTACACCTTC. This gives the protein CASSSTGFGSYTF.

The chain uses TRBV7-8 and TRBJ1-3; D not certain. Germline values: CDR1 SGHVS, CDR2 FQNEAQ. The germline V and J ends were trimmed by 0 bases and 16 bases, with 13 bases remaining between them. The CDR3 is made up of 12 amino acids. The CDR3 DNA sequence: TGTGCCAGCAGCTTAGCTTGGAGGGAACTCTATTTT. This codes for CASSLAWRELYF.

This clone was seen only once. This chain joins TRBV5-1 and TRBJ2-1, with 7 bases that match TRBD2. Germline V gives CDR1 SGHRS, CDR2 YFSETQ. The CDR3 runs to 14 residues. The V segment lost 1 base and the J segment 7 bases; nucleotides outside the gene matches: 5. CDR3 nucleotide sequence: TGCGCCAGCAGCTTGAGCCCGGGAGGAAATGAGCAGTTCTTC. Residues: CASSLSPGGNEQFF.

The chain uses TRBV5-1 and TRBJ2-5; 10 bases line up with TRBD2. Germline V CDR1 and CDR2: SGHRS, YFSETQ. V dropped 0 bases and J dropped 2; count of bases not matched to a gene: 4. The CDR3 covers 16 residues. The CDR3 coding sequence is TGCGCCAGCAGCTTGGCCGCTAGCGGGAGTCAAGAGACCCAGTACTTC. Translated, it gives CASSLAASGSQETQYF.

For the CDR3, the DNA is TGTGCCAGTAGTCAGGGGTCCTTGGGTCCCCAGCATTTT. It yields the protein CASSQGSLGPQHF. The rearrangement uses TRBV19 and TRBJ1-5; a possible D gene is TRBD1 (6 bases). Trimming cost V 5 bases and J 10 bases, with 15 bases left between them. Germline assignment: CDR1 LNHDA and CDR2 SQIVND (reference sequence). The CDR3 is made up of 13 amino acids.

V gene TRBV5-6 combines with J gene TRBJ1-2; 10 nucleotides match TRBD1. CDR1 is SGHDT and CDR2 is YYEEEE in the germline V gene. The CDR3 loop spans 17 amino acids. V gave up 4 bases and J gave up 3 bases; unmatched junction bases: 12. CDR3 loop: CASSPIPGQGWDYGYTF. In DNA form, the CDR3 reads TGTGCCAGCAGCCCAATTCCGGGACAGGGGTGGGACTATGGCTACACCTTC.

This chain links TRBV5-1 with TRBJ1-3, with D unresolved. V was cut by 0 bases and J by 3 bases, with 13 bases left in between. The CDR3 runs 16 residues. Germline CDR1 and CDR2: SGHRS and YFSETQ. CDR3 sequence: CASSLVSWQVGNTIYF. The CDR3 DNA reads as TGCGCCAGCAGCTTGGTTTCATGGCAGGTTGGAAACACCATATATTTT.

This chain connects TRBV9 to TRBJ2-7, with D possibly being TRBD2 (5 bases). This CDR3 has 14 amino acids. The V end was cut by 0 bases, the J end by 3 bases, with 10 bases between. From germline, CDR1 is SGDLS and CDR2 YYNGEE. The CDR3: CASSVGGSGYEQYF. CDR3 sequence (DNA): TGTGCCAGCAGCGTAGGAGGAAGCGGCTACGAGCAGTACTTC.

This chain links TRBV5-3 with TRBJ2-7, with D maybe TRBD1 (6 bases). TRBV5-3 carries the ORF label, with uncertain function. Trimming left V 8 bases short and J 7 bases short, with 10 bases between. CDR3 length: 10 amino acids. The CDR3 region has the DNA TGTGCCAGGACCCAGGGGGAGCAGTACTTC. Translating it yields CARTQGEQYF.

Here the CDR3 DNA reads TGTGCCTGGAGTGGCCGGCAGGGGAGAAACGAGCAGTACTTC. Amino acid sequence: CAWSGRQGRNEQYF. V usage is TRBV30 and J usage is TRBJ2-7, with D possibly matching TRBD1 (6 bases). V lost 1 base to trimming and J lost 5 bases, with 15 bases between them. CDR3 length: 14 amino acids. CDR1 is GTSNPN, CDR2 SVGIG, per germline (reference sequence).

The genes are TRBV6-6 and TRBJ2-7; TRBD2 agrees at 7 bases. Germline CDR1 and CDR2: MNHNY and SVGAGI (reference sequence). The length of the CDR3 is 16 residues. Trimming cost V 4 bases and J 2 bases; bases outside gene matches: 11. The CDR3 reads CASSFPLAGVPYEQYF. The CDR3 nucleotides read TGTGCCAGCAGTTTCCCATTGGCGGGAGTGCCCTACGAGCAGTACTTC.

A word on this clone: Other DNA sequences in this sample translate to the same CDR3. The J gene is TRBJ2-4, the V gene TRBV7-2; D remains ambiguous. The CDR3 has 14 amino acids. The V and J ends lost 0 bases and 0 bases respectively, with 3 bases between them. Germline V gene data show CDR1 as SGHTA and CDR2 as FQGNSA. CDR3: CASSLALAKNIQYF. CDR3 DNA sequence: TGTGCCAGCAGCTTAGCACTAGCCAAAAACATTCAGTACTTC.

The DNA for the CDR3 is TGCGCCAGCAGCACCGGGGGGCACCCGTATAGCAATCAGCCCCAGCATTTT. Residues: CASSTGGHPYSNQPQHF. The chain carries TRBV4-1 and TRBJ1-5, with D tentatively TRBD1 (6 bases). Germline V gene sequence: CDR1 MGHRA, CDR2 YSYEKL. V was trimmed by 5 bases and J by 0 bases, leaving 17 bases between them. The CDR3 loop spans 17 amino acids.

This clone occurred once. The genes are TRBV3-1 (or the pseudogene TRBV3-2) and TRBJ1-2, with 10 bases that match TRBD1. Germline CDR1 and CDR2: LGHDT and YNNKEL (reference sequence). Trimming at V came to 3 bases and at J to 5 bases, leaving 6 bases not matched to a gene. The CDR3 runs to 15 residues. The chain's CDR3 is CASSHSRDRGYGYTF. CDR3 sequence (DNA): TGTGCCAGCAGCCATTCCCGGGACAGGGGTTATGGCTACACCTTC.